This T cell receptor beta chain originates from a study of vaccination and CD4 T cells after COVID-19. Study context: Cells were stimulated with overlapping spike peptides from SARS-CoV-2, HCoV-NL63, HCoV-OC43 and HCoV-229E.

The treatment denotes: roughly 11-day PBMC culture with coronavirus spike peptide pools or control peptides (ViraFEST assay). Study-wide points: The appearance of a median roughly 90% of reactive clones in convalescent patients occurred only post-vaccination.

In regard to this clonotype: Antigen unknown.

Cultured CD4+ T-cell DNA underwent Oncomine TCR Beta short-read sequencing. It was cultured CD4+ T cells from which genomic DNA was extracted. From the PCR reads, TCRdb called clonotypes with MiXCR, one entry per CDR3 protein. The sample gives approximately 13,000 distinct CDR3 sequences, more than 70% of which show up once; about 28% is in the top ten. The source is a human donor who had recovered from COVID-19. The source material was CD4+ T cells from blood, cultured in vitro.

The CDR3 nucleotides are TGTGCCATCAGTGACCAAACAGGGAACACTGAAGCTTTCTTT. Encoded protein: CAISDQTGNTEAFF. The chain links TRBV10-3 to TRBJ1-1, with D perhaps TRBD1 (5 bases). The ends were cut back, 3 bases at V and 1 base at J, with 9 bases in the middle. The CDR3 spans 14 residues. Germline values: CDR1 ENHRY, CDR2 SYGVKD.